This T cell receptor (beta chain) was identified during a study of T cell responses to AZD1222 COVID-19 vaccine. Study in general: Pooled samples include second doses given at about 4 or 12 weeks. Points from the study as a whole: There were repertoire samples only from the period after the peak T cell response. Spike-wide coverage was observed for vaccine-associated CD4 TCRs, with dominant responses at 160-218 and 743-854.

A note on this clone: Its specificity is not known.

Trimming left V 4 bases short and J 5 bases short, with 12 bases between. The germline gives CDR1 SGHTA, CDR2 FQGTGA. The CDR3 spans 14 residues. Here immunoSEQ multiplex PCR was the method, and the copy in TCRdb shows in-frame clones only, minus some. Here the sample spans approximately 150,000 clones, roughly 92% being singletons. The sequencing used peripheral blood, collected on day 0 of AZD1222 vaccination. The chain joins TRBV7-3 to TRBJ2-1; D gene unclear. This TCR derives from an adult in good health. CDR3 region: CASSSPGSNNEQFF. The CDR3 DNA reads as TGTGCCAGCAGCTCCCCCGGGTCCAACAATGAGCAGTTCTTC.